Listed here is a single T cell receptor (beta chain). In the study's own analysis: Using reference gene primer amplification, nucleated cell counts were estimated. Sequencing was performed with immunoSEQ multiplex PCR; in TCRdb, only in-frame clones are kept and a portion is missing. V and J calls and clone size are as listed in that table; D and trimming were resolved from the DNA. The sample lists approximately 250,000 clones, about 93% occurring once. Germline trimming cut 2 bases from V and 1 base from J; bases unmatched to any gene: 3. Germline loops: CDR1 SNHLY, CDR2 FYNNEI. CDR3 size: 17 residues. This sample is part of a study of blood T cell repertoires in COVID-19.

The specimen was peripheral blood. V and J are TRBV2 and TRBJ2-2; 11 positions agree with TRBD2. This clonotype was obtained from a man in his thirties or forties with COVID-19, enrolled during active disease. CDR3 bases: TGTGCCAGCAGTGAACGTGGGACTAGCGGGAACACCGGGGAGCTGTTTTTT. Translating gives CASSERGTSGNTGELFF.